A single TCR beta chain is shown here with its context. V lost 1 base, J lost 3 bases, and 13 bases lay in between. The CDR3 runs to 15 residues. The germline V gene has CDR1 SGHAT and CDR2 FQNNGV. This specimen comes from a study of shared clonotypes between healthy human individuals. TCRdb's table, derived via immunoSEQ multiplex PCR, lists solely in-frame clones and lacks some. The sample includes 1,500,000 or so clones, approximately 98.5% seen only once; the top ten take about 0.4%. This chain uses TRBV11-2 with TRBJ2-7; possibly TRBD1 for D (6 bases). The sequence derives from a man in his thirties or forties in good health. The sequenced material came from naive CD4+ T cells sorted from blood. The subset denotes: CD45RA+ positively selected. The CDR3 DNA sequence: TGTGCCAGCAGCTTAGTGAAGGGGGTTAACTACGAGCAGTACTTC. It encodes CASSLVKGVNYEQYF.